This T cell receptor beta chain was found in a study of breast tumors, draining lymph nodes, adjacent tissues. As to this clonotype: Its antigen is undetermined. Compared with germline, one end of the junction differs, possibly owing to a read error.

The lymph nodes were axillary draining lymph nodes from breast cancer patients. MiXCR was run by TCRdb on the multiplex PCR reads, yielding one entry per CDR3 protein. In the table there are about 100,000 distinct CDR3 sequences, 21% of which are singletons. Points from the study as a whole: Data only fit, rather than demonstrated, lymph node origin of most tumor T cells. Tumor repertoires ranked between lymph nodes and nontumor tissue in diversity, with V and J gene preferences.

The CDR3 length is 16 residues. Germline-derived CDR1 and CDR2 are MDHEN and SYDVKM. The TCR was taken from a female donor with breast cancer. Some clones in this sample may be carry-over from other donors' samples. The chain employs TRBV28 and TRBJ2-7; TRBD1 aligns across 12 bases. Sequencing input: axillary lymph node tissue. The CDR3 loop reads CAGSPRGTGGFYEQYF. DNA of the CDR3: TGTGCCGGCAGTCCGAGGGGGACAGGGGGCTTCTACGAGCAGTACTTC.